This T cell receptor beta chain was identified during a study of T cells in Graves' hyperthyroidism and ophthalmopathy. Amplified regions were TCR beta CDR3 sequences from RNA transcripts. The study used the HTBI primer set for a first-round RT-PCR of the TCR CDR3. From the multiplex PCR reads, TCRdb called clonotypes with MiXCR, one entry per CDR3 protein. The sample lists hundreds of thousands of distinct CDR3 sequences; over 11% were seen once. The CDR3 contains 18 residues. CDR1 DFQATT and CDR2 SNEGSKA come from the germline V gene (reference sequence). J is TRBJ2-7 and V is TRBV20-1, with D perhaps matching TRBD2 (5 bases). The DNA end lines up better with TRBJ2-1; the J call may be wrong. What was sequenced was blood. The receptor was derived from a woman aged 25-40 years with Graves' hyperthyroidism that later progressed to Graves' ophthalmopathy. The CDR3 spells CSAHSLAGSQKRAYEQFF. Here the CDR3 DNA reads TGCAGTGCTCATTCTCTAGCAGGCTCTCAAAAAAGGGCCTACGAGCAGTTCTTC.